This T cell receptor (beta chain) is from a study of CD8+ T cells in alopecia areata. CDR1 and CDR2 (germline): MGHDK, SYGVNS. The CDR3 sequence is 14 residues long. V gave up 4 bases and J gave up 4 bases, with 13 bases separating them. As for treatment: oral pan-JAK inhibitor, 5-10 mg twice daily. Sequencing used cDNA as its template, made by extracting RNA and reverse transcribing it. Assay used: immunoSEQ multiplex PCR; TCRdb lists only in-frame clones, some missing. The sample includes 160,000 or so clones, roughly two thirds of them seen just once. Study-wide results and limits: Both scalp clonality and the expanded CD8+ clones among the top 100 showed a significant decrease with tofacitinib.

A word on this clone: The target antigen is unknown.

The chain has TRBV25-1 and TRBJ2-5, with D unclear. Here the sequenced sample was CD4+ T cells sorted from blood, taken at week 4, from a patient treated with tofacitinib. The TCR was taken from a human donor with alopecia areata. The CDR3 loop is CASSGPRGLETQYF. The CDR3 nucleotides are TGTGCCAGCAGTGGCCCCCGTGGTCTAGAGACCCAGTACTTC.